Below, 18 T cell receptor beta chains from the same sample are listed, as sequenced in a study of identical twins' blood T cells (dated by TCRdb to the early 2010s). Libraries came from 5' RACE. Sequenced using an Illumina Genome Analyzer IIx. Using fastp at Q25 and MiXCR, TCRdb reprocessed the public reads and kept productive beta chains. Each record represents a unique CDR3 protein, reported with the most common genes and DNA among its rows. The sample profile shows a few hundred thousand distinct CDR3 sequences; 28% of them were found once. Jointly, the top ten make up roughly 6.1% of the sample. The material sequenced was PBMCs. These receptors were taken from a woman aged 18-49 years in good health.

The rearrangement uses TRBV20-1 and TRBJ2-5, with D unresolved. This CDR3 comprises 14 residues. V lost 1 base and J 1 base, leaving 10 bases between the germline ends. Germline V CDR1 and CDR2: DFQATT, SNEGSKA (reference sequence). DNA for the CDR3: TGCAGTGCTAGAGCGCCCGCGGTCCAAGAGACCCAGTACTTC. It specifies CSARAPAVQETQYF.

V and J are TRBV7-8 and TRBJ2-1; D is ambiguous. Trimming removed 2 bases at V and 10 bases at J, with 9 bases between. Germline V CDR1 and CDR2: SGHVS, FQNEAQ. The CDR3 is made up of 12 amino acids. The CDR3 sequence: CASSLLKEEQFF. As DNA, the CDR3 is TGTGCCAGCAGCTTATTGAAAGAGGAGCAGTTCTTC.

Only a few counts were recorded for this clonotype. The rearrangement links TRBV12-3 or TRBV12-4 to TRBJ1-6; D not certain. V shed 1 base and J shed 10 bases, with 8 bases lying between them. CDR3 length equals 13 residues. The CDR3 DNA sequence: TGTGCCAGCAGTTTAGGCCGTTGGTCACCCCTCCACTTT. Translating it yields CASSLGRWSPLHF.

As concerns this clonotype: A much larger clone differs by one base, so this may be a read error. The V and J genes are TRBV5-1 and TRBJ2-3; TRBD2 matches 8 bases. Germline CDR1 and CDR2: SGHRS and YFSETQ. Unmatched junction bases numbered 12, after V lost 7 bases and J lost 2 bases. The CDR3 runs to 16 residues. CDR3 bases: TGCGCCAGCGCAACGATGACTAGCGAGTACACAGATACGCAGTATTTT. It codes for CASATMTSEYTDTQYF.

The CDR3 nucleotides are TGCAGTGCTACTACACAACAAGAGACAGGGGTCTATGGCTACACCTTC. Translated: CSATTQQETGVYGYTF. This chain links TRBV20-1 with TRBJ1-2; 8 bases are a match to TRBD1. CDR3 size: 16 residues. The junction had 14 bases not matched to a gene; V was cut back by 4 bases and J by 4 bases. The germline V gene has CDR1 DFQATT and CDR2 SNEGSKA (reference sequence).

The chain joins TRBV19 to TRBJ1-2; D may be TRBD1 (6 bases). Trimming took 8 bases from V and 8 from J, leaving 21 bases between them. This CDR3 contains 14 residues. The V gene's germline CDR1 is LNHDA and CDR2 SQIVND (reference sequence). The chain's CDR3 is CASRGGYKGDGYTF. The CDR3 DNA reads TGTGCCAGTCGAGGGGGATACAAAGGCGACGGCTACACCTTC.

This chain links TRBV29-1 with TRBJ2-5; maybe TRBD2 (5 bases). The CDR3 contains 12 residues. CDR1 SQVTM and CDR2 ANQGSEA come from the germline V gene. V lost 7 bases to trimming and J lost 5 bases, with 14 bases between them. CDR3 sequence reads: CSALTRWETQYF. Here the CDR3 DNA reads TGCAGCGCCCTCACTAGGTGGGAGACCCAGTACTTC.

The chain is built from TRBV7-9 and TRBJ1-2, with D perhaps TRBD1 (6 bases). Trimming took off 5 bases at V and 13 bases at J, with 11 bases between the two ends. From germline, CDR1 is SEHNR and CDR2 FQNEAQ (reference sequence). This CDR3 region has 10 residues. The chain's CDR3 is CASSTRDITF. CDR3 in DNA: TGTGCCAGCAGCACCAGGGACATCACCTTC.

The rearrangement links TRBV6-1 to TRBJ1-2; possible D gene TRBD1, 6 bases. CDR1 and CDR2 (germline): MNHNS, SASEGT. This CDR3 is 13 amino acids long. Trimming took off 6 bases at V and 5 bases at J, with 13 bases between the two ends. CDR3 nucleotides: TGTGCCAGCAGCCGAGACAGGTTATATGGCTACACCTTC. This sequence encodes CASSRDRLYGYTF.

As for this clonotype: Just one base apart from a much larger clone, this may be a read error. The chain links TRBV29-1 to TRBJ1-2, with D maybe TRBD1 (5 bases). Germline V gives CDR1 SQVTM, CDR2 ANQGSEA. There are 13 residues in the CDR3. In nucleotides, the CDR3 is TGCAGCGCTGAAAGTACAGGAACCTATGGCTACACCTTC. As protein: CSAESTGTYGYTF. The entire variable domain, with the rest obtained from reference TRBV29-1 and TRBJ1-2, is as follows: SAVISQKPSRDICQRGTSLTIQCQVDSQVTMMFWYRQQPGQSLTLIATANQGSEATYESGFVIDKFPISRPNLTFSTLTVSNMSPEDSSIYLCSAESTGTYGYTFGSGTRLTVV.

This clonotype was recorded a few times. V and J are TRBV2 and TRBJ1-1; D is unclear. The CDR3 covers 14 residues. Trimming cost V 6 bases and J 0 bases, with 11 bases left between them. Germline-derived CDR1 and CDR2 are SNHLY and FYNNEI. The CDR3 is CASSPGGMNTEAFF. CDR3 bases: TGTGCCAGCAGCCCGGGAGGAATGAACACTGAAGCTTTCTTT.

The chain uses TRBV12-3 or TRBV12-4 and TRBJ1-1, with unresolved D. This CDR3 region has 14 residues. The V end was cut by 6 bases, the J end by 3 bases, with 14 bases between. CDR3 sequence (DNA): TGTGCCAGCAGCCCTCAGACTTTGGACACTGAAGCTTTCTTT. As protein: CASSPQTLDTEAFF.

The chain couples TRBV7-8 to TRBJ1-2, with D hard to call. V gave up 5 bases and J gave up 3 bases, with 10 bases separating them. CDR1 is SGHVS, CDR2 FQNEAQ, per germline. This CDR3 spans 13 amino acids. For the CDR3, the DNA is TGTGCCAGCAGCCCGACGGACTACTATGGCTACACCTTC. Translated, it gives CASSPTDYYGYTF. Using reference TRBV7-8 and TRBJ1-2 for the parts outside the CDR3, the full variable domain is GAGVSQSPRYKVAKRGQDVALRCDPISGHVSLFWYQQALGQGPEFLTYFQNEAQLDKSGLPSDRFFAERPEGSVSTLKIQRTQQEDSAVYLCASSPTDYYGYTFGSGTRLTVV.

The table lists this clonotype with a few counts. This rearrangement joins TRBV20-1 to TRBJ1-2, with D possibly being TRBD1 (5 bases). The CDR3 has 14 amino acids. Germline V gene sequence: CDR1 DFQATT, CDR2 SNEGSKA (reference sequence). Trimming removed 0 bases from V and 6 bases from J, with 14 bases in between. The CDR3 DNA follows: TGCAGTGCTAGAGACCCCTCAGGGTACAATGGCTACACCTTC. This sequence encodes CSARDPSGYNGYTF.

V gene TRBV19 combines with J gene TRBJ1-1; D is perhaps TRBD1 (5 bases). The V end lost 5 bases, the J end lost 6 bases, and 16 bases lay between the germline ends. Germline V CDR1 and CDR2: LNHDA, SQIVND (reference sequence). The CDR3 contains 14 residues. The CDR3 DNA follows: TGTGCCAGTAGTCAGCAGGGCGGTAACGCTGAAGCTTTCTTT. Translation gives CASSQQGGNAEAFF. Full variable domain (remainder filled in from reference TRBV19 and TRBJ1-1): DGGITQSPKYLFRKEGQNVTLSCEQNLNHDAMYWYRQDPGQGLRLIYYSQIVNDFQKGDIAEGYSVSREKKESFPLTVTSAQKNPTAFYLCASSQQGGNAEAFFGQGTRLTVV.

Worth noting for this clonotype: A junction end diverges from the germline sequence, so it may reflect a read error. The CDR3 DNA reads TGCGCCAACAGCTTACCGTCTAGCGCCTTCACAGATACGCAGTATTTT. This gives the protein CANSLPSSAFTDTQYF. The chain links TRBV5-1 to TRBJ2-3; possibly TRBD2 for D (6 bases). There are 16 residues in the CDR3. From germline, CDR1 is SGHRS and CDR2 YFSETQ.

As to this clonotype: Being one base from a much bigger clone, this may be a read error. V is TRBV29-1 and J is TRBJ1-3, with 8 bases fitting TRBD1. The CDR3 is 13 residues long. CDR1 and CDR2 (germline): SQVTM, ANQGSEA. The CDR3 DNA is TGCGGCGTGACGGACAGGGAGGGAAACACCATATATTTT. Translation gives CGVTDREGNTIYF.

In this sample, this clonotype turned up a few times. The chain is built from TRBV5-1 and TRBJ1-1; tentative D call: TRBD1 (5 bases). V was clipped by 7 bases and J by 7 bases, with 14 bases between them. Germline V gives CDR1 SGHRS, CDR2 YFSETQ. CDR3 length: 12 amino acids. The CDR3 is CASASSDSEAFF. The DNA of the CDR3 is TGCGCCAGCGCTTCCTCAGACAGTGAAGCTTTCTTT.